The rows below give T cell receptor beta chains drawn from one sample of a study of blood T cell repertoires in COVID-19. Sequencing was performed with immunoSEQ multiplex PCR; in TCRdb, only in-frame clones are kept and a portion is missing. Found here are about 120,000 clones, 75% to 90% of them singletons; the top ten hold around 4.5%. The sample was peripheral blood. These receptors were taken from a man between 60 and 70 years old with COVID-19, enrolled during active disease. Each CDR3 is given without its conserved first and last residue. Each record gives: V gene, clone size, J gene, CDR3 protein. Clone size is given for some rows only: seen once, a few or many times, or a class if the clone is expanded.

>TRBV7-3|.|TRBJ2-1
ASSLTAGTNNEQF
>TRBV7-8|.|TRBJ2-7
ASSSSGGDRSYEQY
>TRBV29-1|.|TRBJ2-2
SVSTRAGELF
>TRBV6-4|.|TRBJ1-5
ASSAREGNQPQH
>TRBV4-2|.|TRBJ2-1
ASSQDGLASSEDEQF
>TRBV18|.|TRBJ2-7
ASSPSQGAYEQY
>TRBV9|.|TRBJ1-6
ASSAPGTGGNSPLH
>TRBV10-1|.|TRBJ2-3
ASSGDSTTDTQY
>TRBV2|once|TRBJ1-1
ASMFTDRAVTEAF
>TRBV7-2|.|TRBJ2-7
ASSLGPGQGGYEQY
>TRBV14|once|TRBJ1-1
ASSGGPNTEAF
>TRBV24-1|.|TRBJ1-5
ATSDSGTGSNQPQH
>TRBV12-5|.|TRBJ1-3
ASGLVKSSEGTIY
>TRBV12-3/TRBV12-4|few|TRBJ2-3
ASSRGNTDTQY
>TRBV28|once|TRBJ1-1
ASSGGGLNTEAF
>TRBV11-2|.|TRBJ2-1
ASSLDQRDEQF
>TRBV2|.|TRBJ1-4
ASSRGANEKLF
>TRBV7-3|.|TRBJ1-1
ASSLKAGIAEAF
>TRBV27|.|TRBJ1-2
ASSSGRGYGYT
>TRBV7-3|.|TRBJ1-4
ASSQGVGQPLF
>TRBV6-5|.|TRBJ1-5
ASSTGQSNQPQH
>TRBV19|few|TRBJ1-1
ASSMEGRATEAF
>TRBV19|.|TRBJ1-2
ASTIRGGGDYGYT
>TRBV2|.|TRBJ1-1
ASSEWFGEGTEAF
>TRBV5-1|.|TRBJ1-2
ASRSGVGANYGYT
>TRBV4-2|.|TRBJ1-6
ASSQYSGQGSSYNSPLH
>TRBV30|.|TRBJ2-5
AWMKLAAQETQY
>TRBV7-2|.|TRBJ2-3
ASSHRGTSGGGGTDTQY
>TRBV28|once|TRBJ1-1
ASSQDTGNTEAF
>TRBV19|.|TRBJ1-2
ASSADRGHYGYT
>TRBV11-2|.|TRBJ2-6
ASSSDGNSGANVLT
>TRBV7-3|.|TRBJ1-1
ASSLSQNTEAF
>TRBV29-1|.|TRBJ1-1
SVRQGGTEAF
>TRBV28|.|TRBJ1-3
ASSFLSRGNTIY
>TRBV7-9|.|TRBJ1-4
ASRLQGHEKLF
>TRBV2|.|TRBJ2-1
ASVGQTSSYNEQF
>TRBV11-2|once|TRBJ1-4
ASSQDRARELF
>TRBV12-3/TRBV12-4|.|TRBJ2-7
ASNPGGFDEQY
>TRBV6-5|.|TRBJ1-1
ASSYGRYRGGTEAF
>TRBV6-1|.|TRBJ1-3
ASSSGGAGGNTIY
>TRBV30|.|TRBJ1-2
AWSSGHSSGYT
>TRBV6-4|.|TRBJ2-2
ASSDRDTGELF
>TRBV19|.|TRBJ1-2
ASTPSWGVYT
>TRBV4-2|.|TRBJ1-4
ASSPGQNNEKLF
>TRBV24-1|.|TRBJ2-5
ATSGTRGGQETQY